This T cell receptor (beta chain) stems from a study of CD8 T cells in ankylosing spondylitis. General study points: Significantly higher representation of disease-linked clones was reported for matched ankylosing spondylitis synovial fluid. It appeared that ankylosing spondylitis blood was characterized by a TCR beta motif of under ten highly homologous variants.

The TCR beta libraries were generated through quantitative 5'-RACE incorporating molecular barcodes. MiXCR, run by TCRdb on the 5' RACE reads, gives a single entry per CDR3 protein. The data contain more than 500,000 distinct CDR3 sequences, about 5.4% of them seen just once; the ten biggest clones take up roughly 3.5%. V gave up 5 bases and J gave up 2 bases; unmatched junction bases: 7. The germline V gene has CDR1 DFQATT and CDR2 SNEGSKA (reference sequence). The CDR3 spans 15 residues. There are many counts of this clonotype. The antigen remains unidentified. The chain carries TRBV20-1 and TRBJ2-5, with 11 bases that match TRBD2. The clonotype was recovered from a male donor with ankylosing spondylitis. Sequencing was carried out using blood, either unsorted or a sorted T cell fraction (not recorded which). In DNA, the CDR3 is TGCAGTGCTGCTCGACTAGCGGGGCATCAAGAGACCCAGTACTTC. Translation: CSAARLAGHQETQYF.